This entry concerns a single TCR beta chain. The antigen is unknown. This sample stems from a study of cytomegalovirus exposure and HLA in healthy donors. Study conclusions and caveats: For TCR beta chains, V- and J-gene trimming was later linked to a missense DCLRE1C variant. High specificity and sensitivity for cytomegalovirus status were reported for the classifier. According to an earlier analysis, most TCR beta V segments yielded productive rearrangements about 90% or about 30% of the time.

Each of the donors was a healthy bone marrow donor. The V end lost 5 bases, the J end lost 1 base, and 12 bases lay between the germline ends. The CDR3 is 15 residues long. Germline CDR1 and CDR2: MNHEY and SVGAGI. Primers: 60 Vbeta forward and 13 Jbeta reverse. Some clones are missing from TCRdb's copy, which holds only in-frame ones; the method was immunoSEQ multiplex PCR. The sample has about 130,000 clones; 60% to 80% are singletons. Sequencing was carried out using PBMCs. This sequence joins TRBV6-5 and TRBJ1-5; D not resolved. This clonotype was obtained from a woman in her fifties or sixties in good health and CMV-seronegative. CDR3 coding DNA: TGTGCCAGCAGTGGAAGGGAGACAAGCAATCAGCCCCAGCATTTT. The encoded protein is CASSGRETSNQPQHF.